The 32 T cell receptor beta chains below all came from one sample that was sequenced in a study of CD8 T cells in Susac syndrome. Random hexamers primed reverse transcription of about 0.45 to 1 ug RNA. TCRdb reprocessed the immunoSEQ multiplex PCR reads with MiXCR, giving one entry per CDR3 protein. The sample includes tens of thousands of distinct CDR3 sequences, about 95% of them seen just once. The sequenced sample was CD4+ T cells from PBMCs. The receptors originated from a human donor with Susac syndrome.

The rearrangement uses TRBV15 and TRBJ1-2, with D perhaps matching TRBD1 (5 bases). This CDR3 region has 14 residues. CDR1 is LNHNV and CDR2 is YYDKDF in the germline V gene (reference sequence). Deletions cut 1 base from V and 3 bases from J, with 9 bases between. This chain's CDR3 is CATSRGGGDYGYTF. The CDR3, as DNA: TGTGCCACCAGCAGAGGTGGGGGGGACTATGGCTACACCTTC.

This clonotype showed up just once. The CDR3: CASSLRAGQETQYF. The DNA of the CDR3 is TGTGCCAGCAGCTTAAGGGCGGGGCAAGAGACCCAGTACTTC. The V and J genes are TRBV11-3 and TRBJ2-5; the D gene is possibly TRBD2 (6 bases). Germline CDR1 and CDR2: SGHNT and YENEEA. The V end was cut by 2 bases, the J end by 2 bases, with 9 bases between. CDR3 length equals 14 residues.

The chain employs TRBV3-1 and TRBJ2-3; perhaps TRBD2 as D (6 bases). Germline lookup yields CDR1 LGHDT and CDR2 YNNKEL (reference sequence). V lost 3 bases and J lost 5, with 12 bases in between. This CDR3 contains 14 residues. CDR3 sequence (DNA): TGTGCCAGCAGCCAGGGAACGCGGGGAGATACGCAGTATTTT. Translating gives CASSQGTRGDTQYF.

This rearrangement joins TRBV12-3 or TRBV12-4 to TRBJ2-3; D ambiguous. This CDR3 spans 16 amino acids. V lost 7 bases, J lost 1 base, and 18 bases lay in between. The CDR3 bases are TGTGCCAGCAACACCCGCGCGAATACTGGCACAGATACGCAGTATTTT. It yields the protein CASNTRANTGTDTQYF.

This chain uses TRBV30 with TRBJ2-2; TRBD1 is a possible D gene (6 bases). The CDR3 has 14 residues. Trimming removed 0 bases at V and 6 bases at J, with 11 bases between. Germline V gene sequence: CDR1 GTSNPN, CDR2 SVGIG (reference sequence). The DNA of the CDR3 is TGTGCCTGGAGTGTAACAGGGTTCCCCGGGGAGCTGTTTTTT. Its translation: CAWSVTGFPGELFF.

This clonotype was observed a single time. The rearrangement uses TRBV24-1 and TRBJ2-1; tentative D call: TRBD1 (5 bases). CDR3 length equals 14 residues. Germline values: CDR1 KGHDR, CDR2 SFDVKD. V was cut by 0 bases and J by 6 bases, with 8 bases left in between. Written as DNA, the CDR3 is TGTGCCACCAGTGATTTGAGGGGTGCCAATGAGCAGTTCTTC. This sequence encodes CATSDLRGANEQFF.

The V gene is TRBV9, the J gene TRBJ1-2; D is undetermined. There are 15 residues in the CDR3. CDR1 and CDR2 (germline): SGDLS, YYNGEE. V lost 0 bases and J 3 bases, leaving 12 bases between the germline ends. CDR3 amino acids: CASSVGTQRDYGYTF. For the CDR3, the DNA is TGTGCCAGCAGCGTAGGAACCCAGAGGGACTATGGCTACACCTTC.

The rearrangement joins TRBV4-1 to TRBJ2-3; D is ambiguous. Trimming took 1 base from V and 5 from J, leaving 7 bases between them. The CDR3 totals 13 residues. The V gene's germline CDR1 is MGHRA and CDR2 YSYEKL. The CDR3 DNA follows: TGCGCCAGCAGCCAAGGACGCGTAGATACGCAGTATTTT. Translating gives CASSQGRVDTQYF.

The chain carries TRBV20-1 and TRBJ2-2; D call uncertain. There are 13 residues in the CDR3. V lost 3 bases and J 1 base, leaving 6 bases between the germline ends. Germline V gene data show CDR1 as DFQATT and CDR2 as SNEGSKA (reference sequence). CDR3 loop: CSASELNTGELFF. For the CDR3, the DNA is TGCAGTGCTAGTGAACTGAACACCGGGGAGCTGTTTTTT.

The genes are TRBV28 and TRBJ1-1; TRBD1 matches at 9 bases. The CDR3 runs to 14 residues. Trimming took 7 bases from V and 1 from J; bases not matched to a gene: 4. Germline V gene lookup returns CDR1 MDHEN and CDR2 SYDVKM. The CDR3 DNA is TGTGCCAGCAAGGACAGGGGAGGGAACACTGAAGCTTTCTTT. This gives the protein CASKDRGGNTEAFF.

In its sample, this clonotype was seen once. The chain links TRBV2 to TRBJ1-1, with 7 positions matching TRBD1. CDR3 length equals 16 residues. V lost 1 base to trimming and J lost 8 bases; unmatched junction nucleotides: 13. The germline CDR1 and CDR2 sequences are SNHLY and FYNNEI. CDR3 loop: CASSEDRGAGLNEAFF. As DNA, the CDR3 is TGTGCCAGCAGTGAAGACAGGGGAGCCGGCCTCAACGAAGCTTTCTTT. Based on the CDR3 plus reference TRBV2 and TRBJ1-1, the full variable domain is EPEVTQTPSHQVTQMGQEVILRCVPISNHLYFYWYRQILGQKVEFLVSFYNNEISEKSEIFDDQFSVERPDGSNFTLKIRSTKLEDSAMYFCASSEDRGAGLNEAFFGQGTRLTVV.

This chain links TRBV20-1 with TRBJ2-5, with a weak D call TRBD2 (7 bases). Germline V gene data show CDR1 as DFQATT and CDR2 as SNEGSKA (reference sequence). The CDR3 has 13 amino acids. V lost 4 bases and J lost 0, with 9 bases in between. The CDR3 sequence is CSATGGHQETQYF. DNA of the CDR3: TGCAGTGCTACGGGGGGCCACCAAGAGACCCAGTACTTC.

The chain joins TRBV6-5 to TRBJ2-2; D ambiguous. Trimming cost V 8 bases and J 1 base, with 5 bases left between them. Germline V gives CDR1 MNHEY, CDR2 SVGAGI. The length of the CDR3 is 12 residues. Here the CDR3 reads CASAGNTGELFF. CDR3 DNA: TGTGCCAGCGCCGGGAACACCGGGGAGCTGTTTTTT.

The chain combines TRBV18 with TRBJ2-3; D is uncertain. The germline gives CDR1 KGHSH, CDR2 LQKENI. The CDR3 spans 13 residues. V lost 2 bases and J lost 4, with 7 bases in between. The CDR3 here is CASSPTGADTQYF. DNA of the CDR3: TGTGCCAGCTCACCAACGGGTGCAGATACGCAGTATTTT.

This sequence joins TRBV12-3 or TRBV12-4 and TRBJ2-3, with no clear D. The length of the CDR3 is 12 residues. V lost 3 bases and J lost 4, with 5 bases in between. In nucleotides, the CDR3 is TGTGCCAGCAGTTTTTTTTCAGATACGCAGTATTTT. This translates into CASSFFSDTQYF.

V usage is TRBV3-1 and J usage is TRBJ2-5, with D hard to call. The germline CDR1 and CDR2 sequences are LGHDT and YNNKEL (reference sequence). Trimming removed 0 bases from V and 5 bases from J, with 10 bases in between. The CDR3 is 14 residues long. The CDR3 region is CASSQDLLPETQYF. CDR3 coding DNA: TGTGCCAGCAGCCAAGATCTACTCCCGGAGACCCAGTACTTC.

This chain connects TRBV29-1 to TRBJ1-5; 7 nucleotides align to TRBD1. There are 13 residues in the CDR3. Germline trimming cut 6 bases from V and 4 bases from J; bases unmatched to any gene: 6. CDR1 is SQVTM, CDR2 ANQGSEA, per germline. The DNA of the CDR3 is TGCAGCGTCCGGGACAGTGCGAATCAGCCCCAGCATTTT. The encoded protein is CSVRDSANQPQHF.

This clonotype was seen only once. CDR3 amino acids: CASSLIIHEQYF. The CDR3 DNA follows: TGTGCCAGCAGCTTGATTATCCACGAGCAGTACTTC. V gene TRBV7-9 combines with J gene TRBJ2-7, with unresolved D. V was shortened by 3 bases and J by 5 bases, with 8 bases between the two germline ends. CDR1 is SEHNR and CDR2 is FQNEAQ in the germline V gene (reference sequence). There are 12 residues in the CDR3.

V and J are TRBV11-2 and TRBJ2-4; D unresolved. CDR1 is SGHAT, CDR2 FQNNGV, per germline. Trimming removed 4 bases from V and 5 bases from J, with 15 bases in between. CDR3 length equals 15 residues. DNA of the CDR3: TGTGCCAGCAGCTCATTGACTCAGAAGGAAAACATTCAGTACTTC. Protein product: CASSSLTQKENIQYF.

This sequence joins TRBV12-3 or TRBV12-4 and TRBJ2-4; TRBD1 agrees at 7 bases. Trimming removed 5 bases from V and 7 bases from J; junction bases left unmatched: 2. CDR3 length: 12 amino acids. CDR3 nucleotides: TGTGCCAGCAGTCCGACAGGGAACATTCAGTACTTC. It translates to CASSPTGNIQYF.

The CDR3 coding sequence is TGTGCCTGGAGTTTTGTAGGGCAGGGAGCTTTCTTT. Translating gives CAWSFVGQGAFF. The V call is TRBV30, the J call TRBJ1-1; TRBD1 is a possible D gene (5 bases). Germline values: CDR1 GTSNPN, CDR2 SVGIG (reference sequence). This CDR3 has 12 residues. With 2 bases removed from V and 10 bases from J, the gap between germline ends came to 14 bases.

CDR3 DNA: TGTGCCAGTACGGGGCAATACACAGATACGCAGTATTTT. Protein sequence: CASTGQYTDTQYF. V usage is TRBV6-1 and J usage is TRBJ2-3, with D perhaps assigned TRBD1 or TRBD2 (5 bases each). The germline CDR1 and CDR2 sequences are MNHNS and SASEGT. The CDR3 sequence is 13 residues long. Trimming left V 9 bases short and J 2 bases short, with 12 bases between.

The rearrangement uses TRBV20-1 and TRBJ1-4, with D hard to call. CDR3 size: 13 residues. The germline V and J ends were trimmed by 1 base and 5 bases, with 8 bases remaining between them. Per the germline V gene, CDR1 is DFQATT and CDR2 is SNEGSKA (reference sequence). CDR3 sequence (DNA): TGCAGTGCTAGAGTGACGGGGAATGAAAAACTGTTTTTT. As protein: CSARVTGNEKLFF.

CDR3 coding DNA: TGTGCCAGCACGGAGAGGGGTTACACCGGGGAGCTGTTTTTT. It codes for CASTERGYTGELFF. The V and J genes are TRBV6-2 or TRBV6-3 and TRBJ2-2; D possibly matches TRBD1 or TRBD2 (5 bases each). The length of the CDR3 is 14 residues. Germline V gives CDR1 MNHEY, CDR2 SVGEGT. V was clipped by 7 bases and J by 3 bases, with 12 bases between them.

The CDR3 spells CSVLRTSYNEQFF. The CDR3 DNA reads TGCAGCGTTTTACGCACGTCTTACAATGAGCAGTTCTTC. The chain links TRBV29-1 to TRBJ2-1; D ambiguous. V was clipped by 5 bases and J by 4 bases, with 12 bases between them. The CDR3 is 13 amino acids. From germline, CDR1 is SQVTM and CDR2 ANQGSEA.

The chain couples TRBV3-1 to TRBJ2-1; D unresolved. Germline lookup yields CDR1 LGHDT and CDR2 YNNKEL (reference sequence). The CDR3 contains 14 residues. V was shortened by 0 bases and J by 6 bases, with 9 bases between the two germline ends. Written as DNA, the CDR3 is TGTGCCAGCAGCCAAGATACGGCTAGCAATGAGCAGTTCTTC. This encodes CASSQDTASNEQFF.

The table lists this clonotype with a count of one. This chain joins TRBV7-6 and TRBJ2-7, with D possibly being TRBD2 (6 bases). V was pared by 2 bases and J by 2 bases, with 25 bases between. The CDR3 spans 19 residues. Per the germline V gene, CDR1 is SGHVS and CDR2 is FNYEAQ. The CDR3 region is CASSLYTPPSGGLTYEQYF. The CDR3 DNA is TGTGCCAGCAGCTTATATACCCCCCCATCCGGGGGACTTACCTACGAGCAGTACTTC.

The CDR3 nucleotides are TGTGCCAGCAGCGCACTTACAGGGGAGGCTTTCTTT. Encoded protein: CASSALTGEAFF. This chain links TRBV11-2 with TRBJ1-1; 7 bases line up with TRBD1. CDR3 length: 12 amino acids. With V trimmed by 5 bases and J by 11 bases, 8 bases remained unmatched. Germline CDR1 SGHAT, CDR2 FQNNGV.

J is TRBJ1-1 and V is TRBV3-1, with a possible D match to TRBD1 (6 bases). Trimming took off 4 bases at V and 0 bases at J, with 12 bases between the two ends. Germline assignment: CDR1 LGHDT and CDR2 YNNKEL (reference sequence). CDR3 length equals 15 residues. The CDR3 reads CASSRGGGMNTEAFF. In nucleotides, the CDR3 is TGTGCCAGCAGCCGAGGGGGTGGCATGAACACTGAAGCTTTCTTT.

The chain uses TRBV27 and TRBJ2-7; D assignment may be TRBD1 or TRBD2 (5 bases each). CDR1 and CDR2 (germline): MNHEY, SMNVEV (reference sequence). This CDR3 region has 14 residues. The V and J ends lost 5 bases and 0 bases respectively, with 11 bases between them. As DNA, the CDR3 is TGTGCCAGCAGTCTGGGACGTTTCTCCTACGAGCAGTACTTC. The encoded protein is CASSLGRFSYEQYF.

The chain carries TRBV5-1 and TRBJ2-1, with 11 bases matching TRBD1. Trimming at V came to 3 bases and at J to 7 bases, leaving 0 bases not matched to a gene. The CDR3 is 13 residues long. Germline CDR1 reads SGHRS; CDR2 reads YFSETQ. CDR3 region: CASSWDRGNEQFF. The CDR3 nucleotides read TGCGCCAGCAGCTGGGACAGGGGGAATGAGCAGTTCTTC.

The chain employs TRBV5-6 and TRBJ2-1; 11 nucleotides align to TRBD2. The CDR3 runs 18 residues. Germline V CDR1 and CDR2: SGHDT, YYEEEE. Losses at the gene ends were 3 bases for V and 2 bases for J; bases not matched to a gene: 10. CDR3 sequence: CASSSRLAGNRAYNEQFF. CDR3 DNA sequence: TGTGCCAGCAGCTCCCGACTAGCGGGGAACCGGGCCTACAATGAGCAGTTCTTC. Drawing the rest from reference TRBV5-6 and TRBJ2-1, the complete variable domain is DAGVTQSPTHLIKTRGQQVTLRCSPKSGHDTVSWYQQALGQGPQFIFQYYEEEERQRGNFPDRFSGHQFPNYSSELNVNALLLGDSALYLCASSSRLAGNRAYNEQFFGPGTRLTVL.